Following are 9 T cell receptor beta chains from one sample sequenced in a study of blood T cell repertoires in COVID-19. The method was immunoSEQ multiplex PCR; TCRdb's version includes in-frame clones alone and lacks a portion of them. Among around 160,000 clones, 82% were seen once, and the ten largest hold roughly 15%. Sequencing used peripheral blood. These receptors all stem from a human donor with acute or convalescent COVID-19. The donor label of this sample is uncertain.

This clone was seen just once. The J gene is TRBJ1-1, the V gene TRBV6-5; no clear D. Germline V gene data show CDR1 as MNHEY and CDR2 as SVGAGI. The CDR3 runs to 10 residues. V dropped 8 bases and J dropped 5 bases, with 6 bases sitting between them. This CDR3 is CASGETEAFF. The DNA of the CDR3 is TGTGCCAGCGGAGAGACTGAAGCTTTCTTT.

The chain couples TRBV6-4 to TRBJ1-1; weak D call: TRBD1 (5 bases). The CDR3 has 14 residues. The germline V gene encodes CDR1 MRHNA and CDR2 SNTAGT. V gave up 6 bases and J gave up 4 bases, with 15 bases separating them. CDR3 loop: CASRLLGDVTEAFF. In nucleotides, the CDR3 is TGTGCCAGCAGACTCTTAGGGGATGTCACTGAAGCTTTCTTT.

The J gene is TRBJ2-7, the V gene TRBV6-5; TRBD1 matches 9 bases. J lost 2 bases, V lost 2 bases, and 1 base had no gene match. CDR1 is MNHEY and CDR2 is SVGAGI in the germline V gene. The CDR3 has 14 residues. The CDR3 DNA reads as TGTGCCAGCAGTTACGGGGACAGGGCCTACGAGCAGTACTTC. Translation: CASSYGDRAYEQYF.

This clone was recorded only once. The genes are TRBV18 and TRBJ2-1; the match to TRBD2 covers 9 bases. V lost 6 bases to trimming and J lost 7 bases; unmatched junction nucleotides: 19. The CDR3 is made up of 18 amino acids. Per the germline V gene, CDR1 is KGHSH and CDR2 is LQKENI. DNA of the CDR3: TGTGCCAGCTCGCCAACCACGGCCGGGACTAGCTTCCTGAATGAGCAGTTCTTC. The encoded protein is CASSPTTAGTSFLNEQFF. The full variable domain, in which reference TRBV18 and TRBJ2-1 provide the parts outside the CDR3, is NAGVMQNPRHLVRRRGQEARLRCSPMKGHSHVYWYRQLPEEGLKFMVYLQKENIIDESGMPKERFSAEFPKEGPSILRIQQVVRGDSAAYFCASSPTTAGTSFLNEQFFGPGTRLTVL.

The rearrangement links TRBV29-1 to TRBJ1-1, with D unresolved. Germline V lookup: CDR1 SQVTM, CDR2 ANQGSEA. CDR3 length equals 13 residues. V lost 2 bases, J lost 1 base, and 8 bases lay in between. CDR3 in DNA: TGCAGCGTTGAACGGCAGGAGAACACTGAAGCTTTCTTT. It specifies CSVERQENTEAFF.

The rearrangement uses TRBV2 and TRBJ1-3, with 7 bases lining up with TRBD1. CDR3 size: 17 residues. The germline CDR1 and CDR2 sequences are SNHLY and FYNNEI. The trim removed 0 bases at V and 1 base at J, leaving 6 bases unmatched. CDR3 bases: TGTGCCAGCAGTGAAGCTAGGACAGGACCTTCTGGAAACACCATATATTTT. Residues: CASSEARTGPSGNTIYF.

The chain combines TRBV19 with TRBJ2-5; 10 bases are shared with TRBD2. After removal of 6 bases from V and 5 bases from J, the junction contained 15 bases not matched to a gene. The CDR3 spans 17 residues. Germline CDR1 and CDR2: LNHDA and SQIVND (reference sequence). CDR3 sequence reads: CASSLRPGLAMVETQYF. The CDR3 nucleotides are TGTGCCAGTAGCCTACGACCGGGACTAGCGATGGTGGAGACCCAGTACTTC.

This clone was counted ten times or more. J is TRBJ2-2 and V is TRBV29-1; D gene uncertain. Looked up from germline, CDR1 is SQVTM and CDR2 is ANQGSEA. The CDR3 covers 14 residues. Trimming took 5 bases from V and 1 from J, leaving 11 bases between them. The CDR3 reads CSVFGPGNTGELFF. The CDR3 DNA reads TGCAGCGTTTTCGGCCCAGGGAACACCGGGGAGCTGTTTTTT.

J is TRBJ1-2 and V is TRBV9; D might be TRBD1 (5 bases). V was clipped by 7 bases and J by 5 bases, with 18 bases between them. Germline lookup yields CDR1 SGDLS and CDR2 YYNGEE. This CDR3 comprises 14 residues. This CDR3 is CASSPPGNQYGYTF. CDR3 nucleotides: TGTGCCAGCTCCCCCCCAGGGAACCAATATGGCTACACCTTC.